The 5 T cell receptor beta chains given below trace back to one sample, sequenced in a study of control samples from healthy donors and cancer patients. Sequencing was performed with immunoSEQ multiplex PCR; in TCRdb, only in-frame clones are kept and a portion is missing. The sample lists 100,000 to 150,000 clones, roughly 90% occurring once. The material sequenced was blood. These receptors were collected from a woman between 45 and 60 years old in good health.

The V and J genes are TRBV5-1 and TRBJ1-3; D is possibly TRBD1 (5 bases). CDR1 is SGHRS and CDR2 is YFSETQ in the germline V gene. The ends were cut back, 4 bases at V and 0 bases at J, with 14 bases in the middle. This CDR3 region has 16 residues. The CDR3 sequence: CASSPAWGSSGNTIYF. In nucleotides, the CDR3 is TGCGCCAGCAGCCCGGCTTGGGGGAGCTCTGGAAACACCATATATTTT.

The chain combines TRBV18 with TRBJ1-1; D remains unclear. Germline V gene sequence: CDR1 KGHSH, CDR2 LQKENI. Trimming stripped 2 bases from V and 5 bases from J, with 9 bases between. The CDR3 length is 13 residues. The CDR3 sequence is CASSPRRETEAFF. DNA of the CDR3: TGTGCCAGCTCACCAAGGCGAGAGACTGAAGCTTTCTTT.

The DNA of the CDR3 is TGTGCCAGCAGCTTAGGTACACCACGTGGGGCCCTCCACTTT. The encoded protein is CASSLGTPRGALHF. The gene calls are TRBV11-2 and TRBJ1-6, with no clear D. From germline, CDR1 is SGHAT and CDR2 FQNNGV. This CDR3 contains 14 residues. V gave up 1 base and J gave up 14 bases, with 15 bases separating them.

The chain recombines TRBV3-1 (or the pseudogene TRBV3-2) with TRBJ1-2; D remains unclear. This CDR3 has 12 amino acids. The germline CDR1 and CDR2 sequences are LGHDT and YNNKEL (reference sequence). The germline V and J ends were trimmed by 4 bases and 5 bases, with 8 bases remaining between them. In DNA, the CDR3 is TGTGCCAGCAGCCCTGGCTGGTATGGCTACACCTTC. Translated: CASSPGWYGYTF.

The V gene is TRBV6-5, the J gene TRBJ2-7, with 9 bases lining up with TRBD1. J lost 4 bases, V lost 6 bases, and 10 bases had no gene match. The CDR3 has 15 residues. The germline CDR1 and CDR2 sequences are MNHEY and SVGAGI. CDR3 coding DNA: TGTGCCAGCAGAAAACAGGACAGGGGAACTTACGAGCAGTACTTC. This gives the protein CASRKQDRGTYEQYF.